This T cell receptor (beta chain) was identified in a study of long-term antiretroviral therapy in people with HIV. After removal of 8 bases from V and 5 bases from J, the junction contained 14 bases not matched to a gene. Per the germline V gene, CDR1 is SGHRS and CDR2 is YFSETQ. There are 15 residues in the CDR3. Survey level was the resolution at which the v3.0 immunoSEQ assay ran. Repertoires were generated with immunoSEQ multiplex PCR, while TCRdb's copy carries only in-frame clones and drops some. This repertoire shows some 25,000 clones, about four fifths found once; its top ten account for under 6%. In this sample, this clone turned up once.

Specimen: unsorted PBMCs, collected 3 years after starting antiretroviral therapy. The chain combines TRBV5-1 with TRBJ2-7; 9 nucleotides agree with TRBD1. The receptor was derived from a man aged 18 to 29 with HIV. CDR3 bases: TGCGCCAGTCGACCGTCCCCGGGACAGGGCCACGAGCAGTACGTC. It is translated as CASRPSPGQGHEQYV.